This T cell receptor beta chain derives from a study of T-cell memory formation after mild COVID-19. Study-wide results and limits: Contracting clones from day 15 to 85 had balanced CD4/CD8; later expanders favoured CD4+. CD4+ contracting clones lay mainly in CM and EM, CD8+ ones in EMRA.

TCR alpha and TCR beta cDNA libraries with sample barcodes and UMIs came from 5'RACE using constant-segment primers. In TCRdb, the 5' RACE reads were re-called with MiXCR into one record per CDR3 protein. This table has fewer than 650,000 distinct CDR3 sequences, about 18% appearing once. About this clonotype itself: Antigen: not known.

CDR3 length: 14 amino acids. V was clipped by 3 bases and J by 3 bases, with 12 bases between them. Sequenced: PBMCs or a T cell subset sorted from them (not recorded which). This receptor was taken from an adult woman who had mild COVID-19 (a few samples of this study predate the infection). Cell type and time point are not known. The rearrangement uses TRBV12-3 or TRBV12-4 and TRBJ2-7, with D uncertain. The DNA of the CDR3 is TGTGCCAGCAGTTTTGAAGGCAGTTTCTACGAGCAGTACTTC. It translates to CASSFEGSFYEQYF.